The clone carrying this T cell receptor beta chain was seen a few times. The antigen is not known. This specimen belongs to a study of response to subunit inactivated influenza vaccine. Study conclusions and caveats: Few additional T cells are recruited per seasonal influenza vaccination, authors suggested.

V was pared by 6 bases and J by 4 bases, with 9 bases between. The CDR3 has 13 residues. A single record per CDR3 protein comes from TCRdb applying MiXCR to the RT-PCR reads. The sample carries 500,000 to 600,000 distinct CDR3 sequences, approximately 12% recorded once. The starting material was PBMCs from blood, obtained roughly 45 days after vaccination. The chain employs TRBV12-3 or TRBV12-4 and TRBJ1-4; D is undetermined. The TCR sequence derives from a man aged 50 to 59 who received an inactivated influenza vaccine. The CDR3 here is CASRADINEKLFF. The DNA for the CDR3 is TGTGCCAGCAGGGCAGACATTAATGAAAAACTGTTTTTT.